This TCR beta chain is drawn from a study of CD8+ T cells in alopecia areata. RNA extraction was followed by reverse transcription into cDNA, which acted as the sequencing template. TCRdb keeps only in-frame clones here, not all; method: immunoSEQ multiplex PCR. Altogether 220,000 or so clones are present, 57% being singletons, with the ten largest covering over 0.4%. Trimming pared 2 bases from V and 1 base from J, leaving 8 bases between. This CDR3 is 15 amino acids long. Looked up from germline, CDR1 is MGHRA and CDR2 is YSYEKL. The receptor's source is a human donor with alopecia areata. This rearrangement joins TRBV4-1 to TRBJ1-4; tentative D call: TRBD1 (5 bases). This specimen consisted of CD4+ T cells sorted from blood, obtained at week 0. CDR3 in amino acids: CASSQPGRTNEKLFF. CDR3 in DNA: TGCGCCAGCAGCCAACCAGGGCGAACTAATGAAAAACTGTTTTTT.